This section outlines one T cell receptor (beta chain) sequence together with its context. Its antigen is not identified. Carried by the TCR beta cDNA libraries were unique molecular identifiers. Input of roughly 0.95 to 10 million T cells yielded a few hundred thousand cDNA molecules. TCRdb re-called the PCR reads with MiXCR, one entry per CDR3 protein. The repertoire has roughly 600,000 distinct CDR3 sequences, roughly two fifths of them found once; the top ten carry over 1.5%. The sample originates from a study of post-analysis software for immune sequencing data. At the level of the study: Recorded disease courses covered relapsing-remitting, secondary progressive and progressive-relapsing multiple sclerosis. Some patients had no subtype annotation. Study results and limitations: By F measure, samples from a shared preparation batch strongly co-clustered. Controls showed significantly higher normalized Chao1 diversity than did multiple sclerosis patients. Comparison of patients with controls showed about 5 TRBV segments more frequent in patients, TRBV5-6, TRBV5-1 and TRBV20-1 among them.

Germline V gene sequence: CDR1 ENHRY, CDR2 SYGVKD. The V and J ends lost 5 bases and 6 bases respectively, with 17 bases between them. CDR3 length: 14 amino acids. Material: blood. The receptor was derived from a girl between 10 and 17 years old with multiple sclerosis. The J gene is TRBJ2-7, the V gene TRBV10-3; TRBD2 might be the D (5 bases). In DNA form, the CDR3 reads TGTGCCATCAGTACTAGGTCGTGGGAAACCGAGCAGTACTTC. Its translation is CAISTRSWETEQYF.